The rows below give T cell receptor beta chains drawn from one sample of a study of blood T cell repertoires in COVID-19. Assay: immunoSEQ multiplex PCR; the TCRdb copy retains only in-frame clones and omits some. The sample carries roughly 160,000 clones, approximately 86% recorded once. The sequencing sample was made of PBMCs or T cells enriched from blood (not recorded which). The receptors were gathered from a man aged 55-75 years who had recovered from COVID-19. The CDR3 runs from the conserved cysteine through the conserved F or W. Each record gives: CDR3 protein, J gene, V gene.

CDR3aa: CASSIVGGSYEQYF
j_gene: TRBJ2-7
v_gene: TRBV19

CDR3aa: CASSRDTLQFF
j_gene: TRBJ2-1
v_gene: TRBV19

CDR3aa: CASSSPGTVYTEAFF
j_gene: TRBJ1-1
v_gene: TRBV28

CDR3aa: CASSMGVASGYTDTQYF
j_gene: TRBJ2-3
v_gene: TRBV5-4

CDR3aa: CASSLRDRSDSPLHF
j_gene: TRBJ1-6
v_gene: TRBV27

CDR3aa: CASTQRLGQDEQYF
j_gene: TRBJ2-7
v_gene: TRBV6-5

CDR3aa: CASSNREDPGLEQYF
j_gene: TRBJ2-7
v_gene: TRBV4-1

CDR3aa: CASRDRALWETQYF
j_gene: TRBJ2-5
v_gene: TRBV23-1

CDR3aa: CASSGIFYNEQFF
j_gene: TRBJ2-1
v_gene: TRBV6-6

CDR3aa: CASSLTSGGSQPKRTGELFF
j_gene: TRBJ2-2
v_gene: TRBV18

CDR3aa: CASSLPRNRGAPEAFF
j_gene: TRBJ1-1
v_gene: TRBV2

CDR3aa: CASSVLQATNYGYTF
j_gene: TRBJ1-2
v_gene: TRBV2

CDR3aa: CASSGGIAGDTDTQYF
j_gene: TRBJ2-3
v_gene: TRBV9

CDR3aa: CASSLEPRQGGYEKLFF
j_gene: TRBJ1-4
v_gene: TRBV11-2

CDR3aa: CASSESYGYTF
j_gene: TRBJ1-2
v_gene: TRBV6-1

CDR3aa: CASSLEGTGTYNEQFF
j_gene: TRBJ2-1
v_gene: TRBV5-1

CDR3aa: CASRAGQGGNQPQHF
j_gene: TRBJ1-5
v_gene: TRBV5-5

CDR3aa: CASSTRGSGKVDEQFF
j_gene: TRBJ2-1
v_gene: TRBV28

CDR3aa: CASKGQGYNEQFF
j_gene: TRBJ2-1
v_gene: TRBV6-5

CDR3aa: CASSPSWRDSNEKLFF
j_gene: TRBJ1-4
v_gene: TRBV5-1

CDR3aa: CASSTTGGYGYTF
j_gene: TRBJ1-2
v_gene: TRBV18

CDR3aa: CTSSQVPQREKGYEQYF
j_gene: TRBJ2-7
v_gene: TRBV1

CDR3aa: CASSISGTPGNTIYF
j_gene: TRBJ1-3
v_gene: TRBV19

CDR3aa: CASSFGQGANEQFF
j_gene: TRBJ2-1
v_gene: TRBV7-3

CDR3aa: CASSQLGQAGELFF
j_gene: TRBJ2-2
v_gene: TRBV19

CDR3aa: CASSQGQGLGSFIDQFF
j_gene: TRBJ2-1
v_gene: TRBV4-2

CDR3aa: CASSGQTGYGYTF
j_gene: TRBJ1-2
v_gene: TRBV6-6

CDR3aa: CASSQVRGPYEQYF
j_gene: TRBJ2-7
v_gene: TRBV3-1/TRBV3-2

CDR3aa: CASSGGGGIPPDTQYF
j_gene: TRBJ2-3
v_gene: TRBV27

CDR3aa: CAWKYHSDREIHGYTF
j_gene: TRBJ1-2
v_gene: TRBV30

CDR3aa: CASSLAGQGNTEAFF
j_gene: TRBJ1-1
v_gene: TRBV7-9

CDR3aa: CASSPTPDILNSPLHF
j_gene: TRBJ1-6
v_gene: TRBV27